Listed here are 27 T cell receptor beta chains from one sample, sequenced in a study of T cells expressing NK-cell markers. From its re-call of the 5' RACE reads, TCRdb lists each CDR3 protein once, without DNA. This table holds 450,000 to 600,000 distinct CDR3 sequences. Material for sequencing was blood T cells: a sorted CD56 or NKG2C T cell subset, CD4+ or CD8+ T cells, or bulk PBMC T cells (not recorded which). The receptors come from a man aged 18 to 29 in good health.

CDR3 protein: CSAPGQGSTEAFF. This chain uses TRBV29-1 with TRBJ1-1; TCRdb returns TRBD1, unconfirmable since there is no DNA. There are 13 residues in the CDR3. Germline CDR1 reads SQVTM; CDR2 reads ANQGSEA.

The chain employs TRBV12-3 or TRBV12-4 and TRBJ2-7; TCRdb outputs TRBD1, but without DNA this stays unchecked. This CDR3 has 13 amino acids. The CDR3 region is CASSRDTSYEQYF.

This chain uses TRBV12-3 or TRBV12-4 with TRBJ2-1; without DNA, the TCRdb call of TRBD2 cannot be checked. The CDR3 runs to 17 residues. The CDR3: CASSPEGEVPSYNEQFF.

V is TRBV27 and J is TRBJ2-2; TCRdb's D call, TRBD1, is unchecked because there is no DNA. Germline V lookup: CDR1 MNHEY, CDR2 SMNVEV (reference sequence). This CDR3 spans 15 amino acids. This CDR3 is CASSPIGSPTGELFF.

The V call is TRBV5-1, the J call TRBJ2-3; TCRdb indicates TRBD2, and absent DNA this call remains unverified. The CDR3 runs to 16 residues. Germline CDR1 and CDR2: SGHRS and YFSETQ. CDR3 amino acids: CASSQLSSGSPDTQYF.

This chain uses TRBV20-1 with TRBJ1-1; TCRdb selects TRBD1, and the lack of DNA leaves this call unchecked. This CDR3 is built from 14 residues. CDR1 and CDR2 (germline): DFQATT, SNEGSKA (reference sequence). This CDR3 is CSARSRQVGTEAFF.

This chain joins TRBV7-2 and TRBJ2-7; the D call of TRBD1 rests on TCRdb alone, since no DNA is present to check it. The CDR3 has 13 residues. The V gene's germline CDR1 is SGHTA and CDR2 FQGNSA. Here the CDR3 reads CASSTRDRYEQYF.

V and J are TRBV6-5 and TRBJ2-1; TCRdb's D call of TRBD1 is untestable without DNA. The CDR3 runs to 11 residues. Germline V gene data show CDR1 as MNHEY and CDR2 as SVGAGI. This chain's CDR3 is CASRNPRGEFF.

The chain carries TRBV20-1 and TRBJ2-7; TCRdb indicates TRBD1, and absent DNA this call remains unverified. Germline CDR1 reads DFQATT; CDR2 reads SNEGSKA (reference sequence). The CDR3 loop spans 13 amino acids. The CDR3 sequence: CSAMGTGVNEQYF.

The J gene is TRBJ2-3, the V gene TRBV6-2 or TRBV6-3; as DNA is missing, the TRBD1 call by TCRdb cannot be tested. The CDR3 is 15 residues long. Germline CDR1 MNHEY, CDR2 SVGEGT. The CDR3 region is CASSTRGRGTDTQYF.

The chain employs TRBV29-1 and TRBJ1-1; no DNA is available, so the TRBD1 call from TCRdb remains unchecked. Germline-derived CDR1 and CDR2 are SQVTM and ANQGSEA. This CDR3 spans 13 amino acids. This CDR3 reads CSAGVTGNTEAFF.

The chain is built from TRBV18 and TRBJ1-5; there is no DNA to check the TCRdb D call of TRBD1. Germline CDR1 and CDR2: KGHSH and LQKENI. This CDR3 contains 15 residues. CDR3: CASSLIGQGGQPQHF. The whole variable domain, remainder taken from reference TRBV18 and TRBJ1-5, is NAGVMQNPRHLVRRRGQEARLRCSPMKGHSHVYWYRQLPEEGLKFMVYLQKENIIDESGMPKERFSAEFPKEGPSILRIQQVVRGDSAAYFCASSLIGQGGQPQHFGDGTRLSIL.

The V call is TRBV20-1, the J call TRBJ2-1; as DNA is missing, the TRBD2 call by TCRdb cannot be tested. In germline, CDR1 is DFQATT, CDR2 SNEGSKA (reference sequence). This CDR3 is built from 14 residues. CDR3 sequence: CSAPLANFLNEQFF.

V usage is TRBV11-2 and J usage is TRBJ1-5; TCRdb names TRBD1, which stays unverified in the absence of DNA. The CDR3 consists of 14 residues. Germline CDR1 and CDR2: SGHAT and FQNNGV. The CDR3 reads CASSRDRDNQPQHF.

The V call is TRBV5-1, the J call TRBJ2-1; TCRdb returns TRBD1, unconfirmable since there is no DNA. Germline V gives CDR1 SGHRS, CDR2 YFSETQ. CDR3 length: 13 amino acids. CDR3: CASSPPGPGEQFF.

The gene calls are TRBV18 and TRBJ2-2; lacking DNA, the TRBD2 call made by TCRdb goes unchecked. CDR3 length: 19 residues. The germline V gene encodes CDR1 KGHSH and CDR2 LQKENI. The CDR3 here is CASSPSRLAGVVNTGELFF.

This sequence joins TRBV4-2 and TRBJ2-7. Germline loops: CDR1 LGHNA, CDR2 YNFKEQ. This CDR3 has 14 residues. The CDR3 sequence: CASSQVLRSYEQYF.

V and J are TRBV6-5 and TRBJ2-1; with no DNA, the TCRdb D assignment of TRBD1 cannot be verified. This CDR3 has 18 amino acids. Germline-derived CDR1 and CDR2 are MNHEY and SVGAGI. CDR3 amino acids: CASSYNPLCGKWGDEQFF.

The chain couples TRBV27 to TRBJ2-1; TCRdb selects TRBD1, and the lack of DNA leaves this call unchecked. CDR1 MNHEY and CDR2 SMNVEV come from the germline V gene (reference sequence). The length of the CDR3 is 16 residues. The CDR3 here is CASSPLTRQISNEQFF.

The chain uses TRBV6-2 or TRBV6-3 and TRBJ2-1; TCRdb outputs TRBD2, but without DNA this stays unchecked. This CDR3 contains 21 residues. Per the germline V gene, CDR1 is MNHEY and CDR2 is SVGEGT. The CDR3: CASSYSPPGLAGGPHGSEQFF.

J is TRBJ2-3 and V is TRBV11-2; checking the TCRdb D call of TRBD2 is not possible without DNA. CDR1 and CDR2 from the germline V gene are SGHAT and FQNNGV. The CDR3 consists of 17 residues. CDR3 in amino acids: CASSLVGRSGGTDTQYF.

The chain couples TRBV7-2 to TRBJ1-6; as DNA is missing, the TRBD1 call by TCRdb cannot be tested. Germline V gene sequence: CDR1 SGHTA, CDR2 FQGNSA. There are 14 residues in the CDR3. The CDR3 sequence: CASSSRTEESPLHF. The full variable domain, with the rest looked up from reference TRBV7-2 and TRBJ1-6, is GAGVSQSPSNKVTEKGKDVELRCDPISGHTALYWYRQSLGQGLEFLIYFQGNSAPDKSGLPSDRFSAERTGGSVSTLTIQRTQQEDSAVYLCASSSRTEESPLHFGNGTRLTVT.

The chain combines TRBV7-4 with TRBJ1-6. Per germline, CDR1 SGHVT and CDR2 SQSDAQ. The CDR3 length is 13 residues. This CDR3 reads CASSLWVWSPLHF.

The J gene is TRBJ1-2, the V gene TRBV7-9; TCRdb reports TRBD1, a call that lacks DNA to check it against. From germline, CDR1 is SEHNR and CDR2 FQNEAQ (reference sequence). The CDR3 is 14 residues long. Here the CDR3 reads CASSFSGSNYGYTF.

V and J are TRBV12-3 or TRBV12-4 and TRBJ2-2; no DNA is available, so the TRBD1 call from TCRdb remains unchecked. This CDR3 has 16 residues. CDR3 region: CASSWAGGVETGELFF.

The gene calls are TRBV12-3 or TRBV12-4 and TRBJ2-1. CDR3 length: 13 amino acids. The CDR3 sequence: CASSLGDLDEQFF.

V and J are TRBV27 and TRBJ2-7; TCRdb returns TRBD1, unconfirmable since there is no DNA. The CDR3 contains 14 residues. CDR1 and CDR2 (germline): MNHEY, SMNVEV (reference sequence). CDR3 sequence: CASSLGDRVPEQYF.